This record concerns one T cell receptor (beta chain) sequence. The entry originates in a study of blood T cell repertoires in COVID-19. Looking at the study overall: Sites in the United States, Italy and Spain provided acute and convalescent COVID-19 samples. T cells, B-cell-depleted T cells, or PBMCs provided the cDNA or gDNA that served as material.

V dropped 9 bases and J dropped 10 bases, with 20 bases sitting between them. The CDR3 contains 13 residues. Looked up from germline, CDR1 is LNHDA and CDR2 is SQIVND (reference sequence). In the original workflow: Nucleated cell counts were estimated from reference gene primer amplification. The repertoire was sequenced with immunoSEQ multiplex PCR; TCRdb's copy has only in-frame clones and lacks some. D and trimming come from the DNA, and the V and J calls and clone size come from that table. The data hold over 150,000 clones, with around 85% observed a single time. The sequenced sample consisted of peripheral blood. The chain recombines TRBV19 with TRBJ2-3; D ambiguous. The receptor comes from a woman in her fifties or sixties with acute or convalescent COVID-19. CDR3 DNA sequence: TGTGCCAGCAGGTGGCTCCCGGCTGATCCGCAGTATTTT. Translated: CASRWLPADPQYF.